This entry features one T cell receptor (beta chain) sequence. The source of the sample is a study of control samples from healthy donors and cancer patients. V was clipped by 8 bases and J by 7 bases, with 17 bases between them. This CDR3 is 12 amino acids long. Germline V gives CDR1 SQVTM, CDR2 ANQGSEA. Measured with immunoSEQ multiplex PCR; TCRdb has only the in-frame clones, and not every one. Counted here are 95,000 to 150,000 clones, about 87% occurring once; the ten biggest clones make up around 3.5%. The clonotype originates from a man in his forties in good health. V gene TRBV29-1 combines with J gene TRBJ1-2, with no clear D. The sample consisted of blood. The CDR3 DNA reads TGCAGCACACAATTCGAAGGGCTTGGCTACACCTTC. This translates into CSTQFEGLGYTF.